The clone carrying this T cell receptor (beta chain) has more than one count but fewer than ten. Antigen: not known. Germline loops: CDR1 MNHEY, CDR2 SMNVEV (reference sequence). The CDR3 is 15 residues long. V lost 2 bases to trimming and J lost 4 bases, with 9 bases between them. Around 10^5 TCR templates underwent assay in every sample. The protocol was immunoSEQ multiplex PCR, while the TCRdb copy is restricted to in-frame clones and leaves out a portion. The sample lists approximately 110,000 clones; approximately 94% were seen once. These data come from a study of siplizumab effects on memory and regulatory T cells. Broader study findings: Contribution to the alloresponse seemed major for naive T cells, which also seemed more diverse than memory cells.

The genes are TRBV27 and TRBJ1-6; D gene ambiguous. This TCR came from a human donor in good health. Sequenced sample: CD4+ T cells sorted from blood. The CDR3 DNA follows: TGTGCCAGCAGTTTAAGGCAGACATATAATTCACCCCTCCACTTT. Protein sequence: CASSLRQTYNSPLHF.